These 21 T cell receptor beta chains were all obtained from the same sample, sequenced in a study of blood T cell repertoires in COVID-19. Only in-frame clones appear in the TCRdb table, and some are missing; sequencing was by immunoSEQ multiplex PCR. Among about 37,000 clones listed, about nine tenths were seen once. Sample: peripheral blood. The receptors were sampled from a human donor in a cohort sampled during active COVID-19.

The chain recombines TRBV27 with TRBJ2-7, with D uncertain. Germline assignment: CDR1 MNHEY and CDR2 SMNVEV (reference sequence). CDR3 size: 16 residues. The V and J ends lost 5 bases and 0 bases respectively, with 17 bases between them. CDR3 in amino acids: CASSPSISLRSYEQYF. CDR3 nucleotide sequence: TGTGCCAGCAGTCCCTCGATTAGCCTTCGCTCCTACGAGCAGTACTTC.

V is TRBV28 and J is TRBJ2-7; TRBD1 matches at 8 bases. The germline V gene encodes CDR1 MDHEN and CDR2 SYDVKM. The CDR3 consists of 16 residues. Unmatched junction bases numbered 15, after V lost 4 bases and J lost 7 bases. The CDR3 is CASSSSSGGAGGEQYF. DNA for the CDR3: TGTGCCAGCAGTTCGTCATCAGGGGGCGCTGGGGGGGAGCAGTACTTC.

CDR3 sequence: CASSVEARTGEKLFF. The DNA for the CDR3 is TGTGCCAGCAGCGTAGAGGCTCGGACAGGTGAAAAACTGTTTTTT. V and J are TRBV9 and TRBJ1-4, with 7 bases matching TRBD1. V was clipped by 0 bases and J by 7 bases; unmatched bases: 6. Germline assignment: CDR1 SGDLS and CDR2 YYNGEE. This CDR3 comprises 15 residues.

V gene TRBV3-1 (or the pseudogene TRBV3-2) combines with J gene TRBJ2-7; TRBD1 aligns across 9 bases. J lost 2 bases, V lost 3 bases, and 8 bases had no gene match. This CDR3 contains 16 residues. Germline V gene data show CDR1 as LGHDT and CDR2 as YNNKEL (reference sequence). This CDR3 reads CASSQNRDRATYEQYF. The CDR3 nucleotides read TGTGCCAGCAGCCAGAACCGGGACAGGGCTACCTACGAGCAGTACTTC.

The V and J genes are TRBV6-5 and TRBJ2-5; D unresolved. The germline gives CDR1 MNHEY, CDR2 SVGAGI. Between the trimmed V and J ends, which lost 2 bases and 7 bases, there was a span of 14 bases. The CDR3 is 14 amino acids. The CDR3 DNA reads TGTGCCAGCAGTTACGACGGGTACCAGCGGACCCAGTACTTC. Translated, it gives CASSYDGYQRTQYF.

In the case of this clone: At one end, the junction sequence differs from germline, possibly due to a read error. CDR3 bases: TGTGCCAACAGCCTAGCCCCGGGAAAAGAGACCCAGTACTTC. Encoded protein: CANSLAPGKETQYF. The chain uses TRBV7-9 and TRBJ2-5; D possibly corresponds to TRBD2 (5 bases). The CDR3 has 14 residues. The V gene's germline CDR1 is SEHNR and CDR2 FQNEAQ (reference sequence).

The sample holds one count of this clone. This chain uses TRBV6-2 or TRBV6-3 with TRBJ1-5, with 7 bases identical to TRBD1. Germline lookup yields CDR1 MNHEY and CDR2 SVGEGT. This CDR3 is built from 15 residues. The V gene end was trimmed by 6 bases and the J gene end by 0 bases; junction bases not matched to a gene: 5. CDR3 in amino acids: CASSQTGTSNQPQHF. CDR3 DNA: TGTGCCAGCAGCCAGACAGGGACTAGCAATCAGCCCCAGCATTTT.

This chain connects TRBV19 to TRBJ1-5; a weak D match, TRBD1 (6 bases). CDR1 and CDR2 (germline): LNHDA, SQIVND (reference sequence). The CDR3 covers 14 residues. V was clipped by 6 bases and J by 3 bases, with 12 bases between them. For the CDR3, the DNA is TGTGCCAGTAGGGCGGACAGAGACAATCAGCCCCAGCATTTT. This sequence encodes CASRADRDNQPQHF.

V gene TRBV7-2 combines with J gene TRBJ1-5; possible D gene TRBD1, 6 bases. This CDR3 has 15 residues. V lost 5 bases, J lost 0 bases, and 11 bases lay in between. Germline loops: CDR1 SGHTA, CDR2 FQGNSA. CDR3 residues: CASSPQGYSNQPQHF. Written as DNA, the CDR3 is TGTGCCAGCAGCCCACAGGGATATAGCAATCAGCCCCAGCATTTT.

The CDR3 protein is CASSEGGTRIRNEQFF. Here the CDR3 DNA reads TGTGCCAGCAGTGAGGGGGGGACAAGGATTAGGAATGAGCAGTTCTTC. The chain joins TRBV6-4 to TRBJ2-1; the D gene is possibly TRBD2 (7 bases). This CDR3 is 16 amino acids long. CDR1 and CDR2 from the germline V gene are MRHNA and SNTAGT. Between the trimmed V and J ends, which lost 3 bases and 7 bases, there was a span of 19 bases.

This clone was seen just once. This chain connects TRBV5-6 to TRBJ2-5, with D maybe TRBD1 (7 bases). In germline, CDR1 is SGHDT, CDR2 YYEEEE. V was clipped by 4 bases and J by 1 base, with 14 bases between them. This CDR3 comprises 15 residues. In DNA, the CDR3 is TGTGCCAGCAGCACTCGCAGGGGGGCCCAAGAGACCCAGTACTTC. Residues: CASSTRRGAQETQYF.

The CDR3 sequence: CASSVVQGWNSPLHF. CDR3 bases: TGTGCCAGCAGCGTAGTGCAGGGGTGGAATTCACCCCTCCACTTT. V is TRBV9 and J is TRBJ1-6; TRBD1 is a possible D gene (6 bases). V was shortened by 0 bases and J by 7 bases, with 11 bases between the two germline ends. CDR3 size: 15 residues. Germline assignment: CDR1 SGDLS and CDR2 YYNGEE.

In its sample, this clone was seen a few times. CDR3 sequence (DNA): TGTGCCACCACAAGACAGGGGACGTACGAGCAGTACTTC. As protein: CATTRQGTYEQYF. The chain couples TRBV10-3 to TRBJ2-7; 8 bases match TRBD1. Trimming at V came to 10 bases and at J to 4 bases, leaving 9 bases not matched to a gene. Germline V lookup: CDR1 ENHRY, CDR2 SYGVKD. The CDR3 has 13 amino acids.

The V and J genes are TRBV28 and TRBJ1-6; 8 bases are shared with TRBD1. This CDR3 is built from 13 residues. Germline CDR1 MDHEN, CDR2 SYDVKM. V was clipped by 8 bases and J by 6 bases; unmatched bases: 3. The CDR3 here is CASRQGFNSPLHF. As DNA, the CDR3 is TGTGCCAGCCGACAGGGGTTTAATTCACCCCTCCACTTT.

The chain carries TRBV18 and TRBJ1-1; unclear D gene. Trimming left V 1 base short and J 4 bases short, with 10 bases between. Germline CDR1 reads KGHSH; CDR2 reads LQKENI. The CDR3 runs 14 residues. The CDR3, as DNA: TGTGCCAGCTCACCACTTGCCAGAGGCACTGAAGCTTTCTTT. It codes for CASSPLARGTEAFF.

The chain carries TRBV5-1 and TRBJ2-3; D remains unclear. CDR1 SGHRS and CDR2 YFSETQ come from the germline V gene. V was cut by 0 bases and J by 6 bases, with 11 bases left in between. The CDR3 sequence is 14 residues long. The CDR3 sequence is CASSLANQEDTQYF. The CDR3 DNA reads TGCGCCAGCAGCTTGGCCAACCAAGAGGATACGCAGTATTTT.

The V and J genes are TRBV28 and TRBJ2-7, with TRBD2 as a possible D gene (6 bases). Germline loops: CDR1 MDHEN, CDR2 SYDVKM. With 7 bases removed from V and 0 bases from J, the gap between germline ends came to 16 bases. CDR3 length: 15 residues. Here the CDR3 reads CASTPSGPLSYEQYF. The CDR3 bases are TGTGCCAGCACCCCCAGCGGGCCCCTCTCCTACGAGCAGTACTTC.

The V call is TRBV7-8, the J call TRBJ2-1; possible D gene TRBD1, 10 bases. The V end lost 3 bases, the J end lost 4 bases, and 28 bases lay between the germline ends. CDR3 length: 20 amino acids. Germline lookup yields CDR1 SGHVS and CDR2 FQNEAQ. The DNA of the CDR3 is TGTGCCAGCAGCTTCTCAGGGACAGGGGTAGCGGGAGCAGGGTACAATGAGCAGTTCTTC. Protein product: CASSFSGTGVAGAGYNEQFF.

The J gene is TRBJ1-2, the V gene TRBV30; 8 bases match TRBD1. This CDR3 comprises 15 residues. Germline V gene sequence: CDR1 GTSNPN, CDR2 SVGIG (reference sequence). The V gene end was trimmed by 0 bases and the J gene end by 6 bases; junction bases not matched to a gene: 9. Written as DNA, the CDR3 is TGTGCCTGGAGTGTACCGGCGTCAGGGGGCCATGGCTACACCTTC. Translating it yields CAWSVPASGGHGYTF.

The CDR3 sequence is CASSLRTSLKEKLFF. CDR3 nucleotide sequence: TGTGCCAGCAGCCTTAGGACATCCCTTAAGGAAAAACTGTTTTTT. The rearrangement joins TRBV6-5 to TRBJ1-4, with TRBD1 as a possible D gene (5 bases). Per germline, CDR1 MNHEY and CDR2 SVGAGI. V was cut by 6 bases and J by 8 bases, with 19 bases left in between. This CDR3 comprises 15 residues.

The V gene is TRBV7-9, the J gene TRBJ2-1; TRBD1 matches 10 bases. Germline CDR1 is SEHNR and CDR2 is FQNEAQ (reference sequence). The CDR3 has 16 residues. Germline trimming cut 5 bases from V and 3 bases from J; bases unmatched to any gene: 7. CDR3 DNA sequence: TGTGCCAGCAGCGACCGGGGACAGGGGAGCTACAATGAGCAGTTCTTC. Amino acids: CASSDRGQGSYNEQFF.